The present T cell receptor (beta chain) was sequenced within a study of cytomegalovirus exposure and HLA in healthy donors. It was with 60 Vbeta and 13 Jbeta primers that the PCR ran. Produced via immunoSEQ multiplex PCR; TCRdb's table is partial and in-frame only. Among about 90,000 clones listed, more than 60% were seen once. This clone has only one observation. As yet, its antigen is unknown. Germline CDR1 reads SGHNT; CDR2 reads YYREEE (reference sequence). This CDR3 is 12 amino acids long. V lost 4 bases and J lost 3, with 7 bases in between. Findings and limits, study-wide: The HLA-A and HLA-B alleles of most subjects were reportedly predicted accurately from TCR beta sequences. Reportedly, diagnosis of cytomegalovirus status by the classifier showed high specificity and sensitivity. The availability of immune exposure information extended only to CMV serostatus.

The receptor was isolated from a boy younger than 18 in good health and CMV-seronegative. Sequencing was done on a sample of PBMCs. The J gene is TRBJ1-2, the V gene TRBV5-4; unclear D gene. The CDR3 DNA sequence: TGTGCCAGCAGCCCCCGCGACTATGGCTACACCTTC. Protein product: CASSPRDYGYTF.